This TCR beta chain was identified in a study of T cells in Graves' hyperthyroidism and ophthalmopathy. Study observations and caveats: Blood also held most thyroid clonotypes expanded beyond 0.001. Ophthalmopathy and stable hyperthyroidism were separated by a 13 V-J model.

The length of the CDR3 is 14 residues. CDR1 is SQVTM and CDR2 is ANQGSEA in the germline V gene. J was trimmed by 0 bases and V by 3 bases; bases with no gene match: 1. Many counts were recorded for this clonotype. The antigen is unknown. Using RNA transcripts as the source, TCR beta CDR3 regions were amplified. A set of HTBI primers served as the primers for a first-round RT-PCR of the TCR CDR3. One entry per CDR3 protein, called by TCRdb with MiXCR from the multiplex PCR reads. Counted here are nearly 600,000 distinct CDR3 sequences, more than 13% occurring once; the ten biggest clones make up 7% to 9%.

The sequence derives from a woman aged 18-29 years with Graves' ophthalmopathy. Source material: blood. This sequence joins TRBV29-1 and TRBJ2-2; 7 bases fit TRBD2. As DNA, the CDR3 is TGCAGCGTTGATCGGGGGGCGAACACCGGGGAGCTGTTTTTT. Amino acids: CSVDRGANTGELFF.